This record looks at one T cell receptor (beta chain) sequence and its context. In its sample, this clonotype was seen a few times. Its cognate antigen has yet to be identified. Base qualities are not provided; no much larger clone lies one nucleotide away. Libraries were built with RT-PCR. Sequencing was carried out with an Illumina HiSeq 2500. In TCRdb, the public reads were trimmed at Q25 with fastp and aligned with MiXCR, with productive beta chains retained. When rows share a CDR3 protein, they turn into one entry using the most common DNA and genes. Recorded for this sample are about 500,000 distinct CDR3 sequences; more than 15% of them occurred a single time. The top ten clonotypes cover approximately 3% of the sample. V and J are truncated by 6 bases and 5 bases respectively, leaving an intervening sequence of 11 bases. From cysteine to phenylalanine, the CDR3 is 12 amino acids long. The read is trimmed to its CDR3 DNA, 36 bases read in frame from base 1. The germline V gene gives CDR1 as SGHRS and CDR2 as YFSETQ.

This sample was included in a study of response to subunit inactivated influenza vaccine (dated by TCRdb to 2017 to 2018). For the study in its entirety: Deep quantitative T cell receptor repertoire profiling was used in the study to track responses to a trivalent subunit inactivated influenza vaccine. Results and caveats for the whole study, not just this receptor: The authors suggested that each seasonal influenza vaccination may recruit only a limited number of new T cells.

Recombination joined TRBV5-1 with TRBJ2-5; the D gene is perhaps TRBD1 or TRBD2, each of them matching over 5 bases. The receptor's source is a man in his fifties or sixties who received an inactivated influenza vaccine. Donor details come from another sample of the same person, matched by shared clones. The specimen was CD4+ T cells sorted from PBMCs, collected less than 30 months after vaccination. The CDR3: CASTAGSETQYF. Read as DNA, the sequence is TGCGCCAGCACGGCAGGGAGCGAGACCCAGTACTTC. Reference TRBV5-1 and TRBJ2-5 genes cover what lies past the CDR3, so the full variable domain is KAGVTQTPRYLIKTRGQQVTLSCSPISGHRSVSWYQQTPGQGLQFLFEYFSETQRNKGNFPGRFSGRQFSNSRSEMNVSTLELGDSALYLCASTAGSETQYFGPGTRLLVL.